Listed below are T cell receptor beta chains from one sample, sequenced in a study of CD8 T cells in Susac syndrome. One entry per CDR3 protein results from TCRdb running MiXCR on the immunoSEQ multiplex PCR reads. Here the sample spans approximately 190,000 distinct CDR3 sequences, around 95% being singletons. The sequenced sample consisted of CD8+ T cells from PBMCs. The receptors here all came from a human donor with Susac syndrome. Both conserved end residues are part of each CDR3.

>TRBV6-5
CASSYTSPQKVVFGNTIYF
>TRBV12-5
CASGLPPLPGQGEKAKNIQYF
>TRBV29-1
CSVLMLLQGETEAFF
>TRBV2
CASSDWTHRYNEQFF
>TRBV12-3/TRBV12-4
CASSLTEEAFF
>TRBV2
CASRQGLAVAKNIQYF
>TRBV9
CASSVADSYEQYF
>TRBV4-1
CASSQVFPGTGELFF
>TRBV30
CACPERDRPYGYTF
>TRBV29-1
CSVVLGSSSGELFF
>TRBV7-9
CASSTGTSKYNEQFF
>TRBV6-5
CASSYAPVGEAFF
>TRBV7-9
CASSPGALNTEAFF
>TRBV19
CASSIDSRGDGDSPLHF
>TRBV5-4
CASSGDRGEETQYF
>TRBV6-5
CASSYGDSNEKLFF
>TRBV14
CASSQVGYGGELFF
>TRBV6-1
CASNDRANYGYTF
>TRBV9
CASSVAQEKGSYGYTF
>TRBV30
CAWSGEGATYNEQFF
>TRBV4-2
CASSQDGEGMNTEAFF
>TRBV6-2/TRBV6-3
CASSYDLPGDRDEQYF
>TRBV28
CASSPSGGGGTDTQYF
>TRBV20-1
CSARGLAEYNEQFF
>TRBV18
CASSPPNLPTGTGETQYF
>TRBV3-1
CASSQGTEGTEAFF
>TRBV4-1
CASSQGGRGQPQHF
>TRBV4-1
CASSEGTGGYRDTQYF
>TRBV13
CASSLGRREELTGELFF
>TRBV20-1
CSARKASSLSRYNEQFF
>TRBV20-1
CSARDGTGGFSPLHF
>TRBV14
CASSLRWGTIETQYF
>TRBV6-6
CASGQDSYEQYF